One and the same sample provided the 31 T cell receptor beta chains below, sequenced in a study of blood T cell repertoires in COVID-19. Some clones are missing from TCRdb's copy, which holds only in-frame ones; the method was immunoSEQ multiplex PCR. This table has roughly 34,000 clones, approximately 85% appearing once. The sequenced sample was peripheral blood. The receptors stem from a man at least 80 years old with active COVID-19.

This chain joins TRBV12-3 or TRBV12-4 and TRBJ1-5; D is possibly TRBD1 (6 bases). The CDR3 extends over 13 amino acids. Trimming took 5 bases from V and 4 from J, leaving 9 bases between them. The CDR3 DNA reads TGTGCCAGCAGTAGACAGGAGAATCAGCCCCAGCATTTT. Residues: CASSRQENQPQHF.

The rearrangement links TRBV27 to TRBJ2-1; TRBD1 agrees at 11 bases. With V trimmed by 4 bases and J by 7 bases, 6 bases remained unmatched. Germline CDR1 MNHEY, CDR2 SMNVEV (reference sequence). The CDR3 has 15 amino acids. Here the CDR3 DNA reads TGTGCCAGCAGTTCGACCGGGACAGGGGGAAATGAGCAGTTCTTC. It translates to CASSSTGTGGNEQFF.

This clone was picked up one time. The J gene is TRBJ2-1, the V gene TRBV6-2 or TRBV6-3, with a possible D match to TRBD2 (7 bases). The germline V gene has CDR1 MNHEY and CDR2 SVGEGT. The V end was cut by 2 bases, the J end by 3 bases, with 14 bases between. This CDR3 is built from 16 residues. For the CDR3, the DNA is TGTGCCAGCAGTTACCTGCGGGGGCCTTACTACAATGAGCAGTTCTTC. This sequence encodes CASSYLRGPYYNEQFF.

The CDR3 DNA follows: TGTGCCAGCAGTGGGACAGTCCATAATTCACCCCTCCACTTT. Translating gives CASSGTVHNSPLHF. This chain uses TRBV2 with TRBJ1-6; D might be TRBD1 (6 bases). The V end was cut by 4 bases, the J end by 5 bases, with 9 bases between. The CDR3 loop spans 14 amino acids. Germline CDR1 SNHLY, CDR2 FYNNEI.

This chain connects TRBV5-1 to TRBJ1-2, with 7 nucleotides matching TRBD1. This CDR3 has 17 residues. CDR1 is SGHRS, CDR2 YFSETQ, per germline. Trimming cost V 0 bases and J 11 bases; bases outside gene matches: 19. The CDR3 loop reads CASSLDGEGARLEGYTF. CDR3 in DNA: TGCGCCAGCAGCTTGGATGGAGAGGGGGCGAGACTGGAAGGGTACACCTTC.

On this clone: Germline is not matched at one junction end, which may reflect a read error. The chain carries TRBV12-3 or TRBV12-4 and TRBJ2-7; a possible D gene is TRBD2 (5 bases). This CDR3 contains 13 residues. The CDR3 spells CASSIPGVYLPHF. As DNA, the CDR3 is TGTGCCAGCAGTATCCCCGGGGTTTATCTTCCCCACTTC.

The V call is TRBV27, the J call TRBJ2-7; 9 positions match TRBD2. This CDR3 is built from 12 residues. Germline lookup yields CDR1 MNHEY and CDR2 SMNVEV (reference sequence). The V and J ends lost 11 bases and 2 bases, in that order; junction bases with no gene match: 4. CDR3 protein: CACGGGPYEQYF. The CDR3 DNA follows: TGTGCCTGCGGGGGGGGTCCCTACGAGCAGTACTTC.

This rearrangement joins TRBV30 to TRBJ1-5; D is uncertain. This CDR3 comprises 13 residues. Germline V gene sequence: CDR1 GTSNPN, CDR2 SVGIG (reference sequence). Trimming removed 2 bases at V and 6 bases at J, with 11 bases between. The DNA for the CDR3 is TGTGCCTGGAGTAGTAGTGGTAGTCAGCCCCAGCATTTT. Its protein product is CAWSSSGSQPQHF.

The chain uses TRBV18 and TRBJ2-5; D call uncertain. Germline V CDR1 and CDR2: KGHSH, LQKENI. CDR3 length: 12 residues. Deletions cut 2 bases from V and 4 bases from J, with 5 bases between. The CDR3 protein is CASSPTGETQYF. The CDR3 DNA reads TGTGCCAGCTCACCAACGGGAGAGACCCAGTACTTC.

V and J are TRBV6-6 and TRBJ1-4; 10 nucleotides line up with TRBD1. V was pared by 5 bases and J by 0 bases, with 3 bases of the junction left unmatched. The CDR3 contains 16 residues. The V gene's germline CDR1 is MNHNY and CDR2 SVGAGI (reference sequence). CDR3 sequence reads: CASSTDRGSTNEKLFF. CDR3 DNA: TGTGCCAGCAGTACGGACAGGGGGTCAACTAATGAAAAACTGTTTTTT.

This chain connects TRBV24-1 to TRBJ2-2; D might be TRBD1 (5 bases). The V gene lost 3 bases and the J gene lost 1 base, with 5 bases spanning the gap. The CDR3 totals 14 residues. Germline V gene data show CDR1 as KGHDR and CDR2 as SFDVKD. The CDR3 DNA is TGTGCCACCAGTGATACAGGGAACACCGGGGAGCTGTTTTTT. Translating it yields CATSDTGNTGELFF.

The chain is built from TRBV2 and TRBJ1-6; the match to TRBD1 covers 11 bases. The CDR3 has 14 residues. V lost 4 bases, J lost 10 bases, and 3 bases stayed unmatched. Germline CDR1 and CDR2: SNHLY and FYNNEI. The CDR3 bases are TGTGCCAGCAGTGGGACAGGGGGCGAGTCACCCCTCCACTTT. Its translation is CASSGTGGESPLHF.

The V and J genes are TRBV5-1 and TRBJ2-1, with TRBD2 identical over 10 bases. The germline V gene encodes CDR1 SGHRS and CDR2 YFSETQ. CDR3 size: 19 residues. V lost 1 base, J lost 7 bases, and 17 bases stayed unmatched. CDR3 amino acids: CASSLFSSGGASGSNEQFF. CDR3 bases: TGCGCCAGCAGCTTGTTCTCCAGCGGGGGGGCCTCGGGTTCGAATGAGCAGTTCTTC.

By share of the sample, this clone is medium-sized. The chain employs TRBV6-2 or TRBV6-3 and TRBJ1-1, with 7 bases aligning to TRBD1. The length of the CDR3 is 16 residues. With 2 bases clipped from V and 1 base from J, the junction kept 7 bases outside the gene matches. Germline V gene data show CDR1 as MNHEY and CDR2 as SVGEGT. The CDR3 reads CASSYPAGQKNTEAFF. CDR3 coding DNA: TGTGCCAGCAGTTACCCCGCGGGACAGAAGAACACTGAAGCTTTCTTT.

The chain uses TRBV20-1 and TRBJ2-5, with D unresolved. This CDR3 comprises 11 residues. The germline V gene encodes CDR1 DFQATT and CDR2 SNEGSKA (reference sequence). V lost 3 bases to trimming and J lost 3 bases, with 5 bases between them. The DNA for the CDR3 is TGCAGTGCTAGCCCAGAAGAGACCCAGTACTTC. This encodes CSASPEETQYF.

This chain links TRBV2 with TRBJ2-2; possibly TRBD1 for D (6 bases). Germline V gene lookup returns CDR1 SNHLY and CDR2 FYNNEI. The CDR3 spans 14 residues. With 6 bases removed from V and 2 bases from J, the gap between germline ends came to 10 bases. CDR3 sequence reads: CASRPDSNTGELFF. CDR3 coding DNA: TGTGCCAGCAGACCGGACAGTAACACCGGGGAGCTGTTTTTT.

This clone was seen once. The chain has TRBV9 and TRBJ1-4; TRBD1 matches at 8 bases. The junction had 4 bases not matched to a gene; V was cut back by 4 bases and J by 2 bases. Germline lookup yields CDR1 SGDLS and CDR2 YYNGEE. The CDR3 sequence is 15 residues long. CDR3 DNA sequence: TGTGCCAGCAGCCCAAGGACAGGGACTAATGAAAAACTGTTTTTT. Its protein is CASSPRTGTNEKLFF.

V gene TRBV6-6 combines with J gene TRBJ2-7; TRBD1 matches at 7 bases. CDR3 length equals 15 residues. Per the germline V gene, CDR1 is MNHNY and CDR2 is SVGAGI (reference sequence). Germline trimming cut 6 bases from V and 0 bases from J; bases unmatched to any gene: 8. The DNA of the CDR3 is TGTGCCAGCAGACAACAGGGGAGTAGCTCCTACGAGCAGTACTTC. Its protein is CASRQQGSSSYEQYF.

This clone has just a few counts. The rearrangement uses TRBV29-1 and TRBJ2-7, with 7 nucleotides matching TRBD1. The CDR3 length is 13 residues. Germline CDR1 SQVTM, CDR2 ANQGSEA. Germline trimming cut 8 bases from V and 0 bases from J; bases unmatched to any gene: 7. The CDR3, as DNA: TGCAGCATCTCCCGGGACAGCTCCTACGAGCAGTACTTC. Its protein product is CSISRDSSYEQYF.

In its sample, this clone was seen once. The CDR3 reads CASSLGQESIQYF. DNA for the CDR3: TGTGCCAGCTCACTCGGACAGGAGAGCATTCAGTACTTC. V gene TRBV18 combines with J gene TRBJ2-4; TRBD1 agrees at 7 bases. Trimming took 4 bases from V and 9 from J; bases not matched to a gene: 6. The CDR3 has 13 amino acids. Germline CDR1 KGHSH, CDR2 LQKENI.

The rearrangement uses TRBV10-3 and TRBJ2-7, with D possibly TRBD1 on 5 matching bases. The germline CDR1 and CDR2 sequences are ENHRY and SYGVKD. CDR3 length: 15 amino acids. The V end was cut by 2 bases, the J end by 2 bases, with 13 bases between. The CDR3 here is CAISEKSQGTYEQYF. CDR3 sequence (DNA): TGTGCCATCAGTGAGAAGTCCCAGGGTACCTACGAGCAGTACTTC.

V usage is TRBV2 and J usage is TRBJ1-2; D unclear. The CDR3 has 13 amino acids. V lost 6 bases and J 2 bases, leaving 10 bases between the germline ends. CDR1 and CDR2 (germline): SNHLY, FYNNEI. This CDR3 reads CASSGLGNYGYTF. The CDR3 nucleotides are TGTGCCAGCAGCGGTCTGGGCAACTATGGCTACACCTTC.

The chain links TRBV18 to TRBJ2-5, with 9 bases matching TRBD2. The CDR3 has 15 amino acids. With V trimmed by 4 bases and J by 2 bases, 5 bases remained unmatched. Germline CDR1 is KGHSH and CDR2 is LQKENI. Written as DNA, the CDR3 is TGTGCCAGCTCACGGGCTAGCGGGGAGCAAGAGACCCAGTACTTC. It yields the protein CASSRASGEQETQYF.

J is TRBJ2-3 and V is TRBV28, with 14 bases aligning to TRBD2. Germline V CDR1 and CDR2: MDHEN, SYDVKM. The V gene end was trimmed by 7 bases and the J gene end by 2 bases; junction bases not matched to a gene: 5. The CDR3 has 16 residues. CDR3 DNA sequence: TGTGCCAGCAAGGGACTAGCGGGGGCCTACACAGATACGCAGTATTTT. Its translation: CASKGLAGAYTDTQYF. Using reference TRBV28 and TRBJ2-3 for the parts outside the CDR3, the full variable domain is DVKVTQSSRYLVKRTGEKVFLECVQDMDHENMFWYRQDPGLGLRLIYFSYDVKMKEKGDIPEGYSVSREKKERFSLILESASTNQTSMYLCASKGLAGAYTDTQYFGPGTRLTVL.

CDR3 bases: TGTGCCAGCAGCCCCCCGAAGACAGGGCGTAACTATGGCTACACCTTC. Residues: CASSPPKTGRNYGYTF. The rearrangement links TRBV7-9 to TRBJ1-2; 7 positions match TRBD1. Per the germline V gene, CDR1 is SEHNR and CDR2 is FQNEAQ (reference sequence). This CDR3 has 16 residues. V shed 5 bases, J shed 1 base, and the junction held 10 bases outside the gene matches.

The genes are TRBV6-6 and TRBJ1-4; perhaps TRBD1 as D (6 bases). The germline V gene encodes CDR1 MNHNY and CDR2 SVGAGI (reference sequence). V was pared by 4 bases and J by 5 bases, with 8 bases between. The CDR3 loop spans 13 amino acids. CDR3 amino acids: CASSSTGNEKLFF. CDR3 coding DNA: TGTGCCAGCAGTTCGACAGGAAATGAAAAACTGTTTTTT.

In its sample, this clone was seen a few times. J is TRBJ2-1 and V is TRBV4-1; 9 nucleotides match TRBD1. Trimming took 8 bases from V and 6 from J; bases not matched to a gene: 11. The CDR3 covers 15 residues. Germline V gene lookup returns CDR1 MGHRA and CDR2 YSYEKL. CDR3 residues: CASEGGQGSFNEQFF. The CDR3 DNA reads TGCGCCAGCGAAGGGGGACAGGGTTCTTTCAATGAGCAGTTCTTC.

This clone was picked up one time. The rearrangement uses TRBV5-5 and TRBJ2-5; D gene unclear. Germline V gives CDR1 SGHKS, CDR2 YYEKEE (reference sequence). CDR3 length: 12 amino acids. Trimming shortened V by 4 bases and J by 3 bases, and 7 bases separated the two germline ends. In DNA form, the CDR3 reads TGTGCCAGCAGCCCGTCTGAAGAGACCCAGTACTTC. Residues: CASSPSEETQYF.

This clone was counted a few times. The V and J genes are TRBV5-1 and TRBJ1-6; D gene uncertain. Germline values: CDR1 SGHRS, CDR2 YFSETQ. The CDR3 is 12 amino acids. V was trimmed by 0 bases and J by 11 bases, leaving 6 bases between them. The CDR3 DNA sequence: TGCGCCAGCAGCTTGGGTCAGGCACCCCTCCACTTT. Its translation is CASSLGQAPLHF.

The genes are TRBV7-2 and TRBJ2-3; 7 positions agree with TRBD1. The CDR3 covers 15 residues. The V and J ends lost 2 bases and 0 bases, in that order; junction bases with no gene match: 2. Germline CDR1 reads SGHTA; CDR2 reads FQGNSA. Here the CDR3 reads CASSLWGQSTDTQYF. The CDR3 bases are TGTGCCAGCAGCTTATGGGGACAGAGCACAGATACGCAGTATTTT.

The V call is TRBV27, the J call TRBJ2-2; 7 bases map to TRBD2. This CDR3 is 14 amino acids long. CDR1 MNHEY and CDR2 SMNVEV come from the germline V gene (reference sequence). Trimming at V came to 2 bases and at J to 4 bases, leaving 1 base not matched to a gene. In DNA, the CDR3 is TGTGCCAGCAGTTTAGGGGGGGGCACCGGGGAGCTGTTTTTT. Protein product: CASSLGGGTGELFF.